Following are 11 T cell receptor beta chains from one sample sequenced in a study of T cells in Graves' hyperthyroidism and ophthalmopathy. Amplified TCR beta CDR3 regions derived from RNA transcripts. During a first-round RT-PCR of the TCR CDR3, the HTBI primer set was used. TCRdb ran MiXCR on the multiplex PCR reads and lists one entry per CDR3 protein. The sample gives about 270,000 distinct CDR3 sequences, about 20% of which show up once; roughly 60% is in the top ten. Material: blood. The receptor source for this set is a man younger than 45 with Graves' ophthalmopathy.

V is TRBV7-9 and J is TRBJ2-1, with 7 bases fitting TRBD1. This CDR3 has 16 amino acids. The ends lost 1 base at V and 1 base at J; junction bases unmatched: 4. CDR1 is SEHNR, CDR2 FQNEAQ, per germline (reference sequence). The CDR3, as DNA: TGTGCCAGCAGCTTAGATGGCAGGGGGTCCTACAATGAGCAGTTCTTC. Residues: CASSLDGRGSYNEQFF.

This clonotype was observed a handful of times. This sequence joins TRBV5-1 and TRBJ2-1; the D is unclear. This CDR3 region has 15 residues. V was cut by 3 bases and J by 4 bases, with 14 bases left in between. The germline V gene encodes CDR1 SGHRS and CDR2 YFSETQ. The CDR3 DNA sequence: TGCGCCAGCAGCTCAGAAAGAAACGGGTACAATGAGCAGTTCTTC. Protein product: CASSSERNGYNEQFF.

The rearrangement uses TRBV19 and TRBJ1-2; no firm D call. The germline CDR1 and CDR2 sequences are LNHDA and SQIVND (reference sequence). Trimming pared 1 base from V and 8 bases from J, leaving 14 bases between. This CDR3 has 14 residues. The CDR3 region is CASSIAGTIRGYTF. The CDR3 DNA follows: TGTGCCAGTAGTATAGCGGGCACAATTAGGGGCTACACCTTC.

This sequence joins TRBV5-1 and TRBJ1-2, with 9 bases fitting TRBD1. The CDR3 covers 13 residues. Germline V lookup: CDR1 SGHRS, CDR2 YFSETQ. The V gene end was trimmed by 5 bases and the J gene end by 8 bases; junction bases not matched to a gene: 7. The CDR3 spells CASSPGQGSGYTF. In nucleotides, the CDR3 is TGCGCCAGCAGTCCAGGACAGGGGTCGGGCTACACCTTC. Full variable domain (rest looked up from reference TRBV5-1 and TRBJ1-2): KAGVTQTPRYLIKTRGQQVTLSCSPISGHRSVSWYQQTPGQGLQFLFEYFSETQRNKGNFPGRFSGRQFSNSRSEMNVSTLELGDSALYLCASSPGQGSGYTFGSGTRLTVV.

The chain joins TRBV20-1 to TRBJ1-5; weak D call: TRBD1 (5 bases). Germline V lookup: CDR1 DFQATT, CDR2 SNEGSKA (reference sequence). V was clipped by 0 bases and J by 0 bases, with 15 bases between them. The CDR3 covers 17 residues. CDR3 nucleotide sequence: TGCAGTGCTAGAGATTCGGGGGTTCCATATAGCAATCAGCCCCAGCATTTT. Its protein product is CSARDSGVPYSNQPQHF.

The gene calls are TRBV19 and TRBJ2-7; TRBD1 matches 10 bases. CDR1 LNHDA and CDR2 SQIVND come from the germline V gene (reference sequence). The CDR3 is made up of 15 amino acids. The V gene end was trimmed by 3 bases and the J gene end by 3 bases; junction bases not matched to a gene: 5. CDR3 protein: CASSIAGQGYYEQYF. The CDR3 coding sequence is TGTGCCAGTAGTATCGCGGGACAGGGGTACTACGAGCAGTACTTC.

In this sample, this clonotype turned up many times. CDR3 loop: CASGPTVNTEAFF. The CDR3 nucleotides read TGTGCCAGCGGTCCCACAGTCAACACTGAAGCTTTCTTT. V and J are TRBV6-1 and TRBJ1-1; D uncertain. V shed 8 bases and J shed 2 bases, with 12 bases lying between them. CDR1 MNHNS and CDR2 SASEGT come from the germline V gene. This CDR3 has 13 amino acids.

This clonotype has a count of ten or more. The V gene is TRBV19, the J gene TRBJ1-1; D gene unclear. V was pared by 6 bases and J by 0 bases, with 11 bases between. Germline CDR1 and CDR2: LNHDA and SQIVND (reference sequence). The CDR3 loop spans 14 amino acids. The CDR3 sequence: CASRKVTMNTEAFF. For the CDR3, the DNA is TGTGCCAGTAGGAAGGTCACAATGAACACTGAAGCTTTCTTT.

This rearrangement joins TRBV11-2 to TRBJ1-3, with no clear D. CDR1 and CDR2 (germline): SGHAT, FQNNGV. This CDR3 has 15 residues. V dropped 5 bases and J dropped 1 base, with 12 bases sitting between them. Here the CDR3 reads CASSRVTSSGNTIYF. The CDR3 coding sequence is TGTGCCAGCAGCCGCGTGACATCGTCTGGAAACACCATATATTTT.

This clonotype was recorded many times. The chain uses TRBV6-2 or TRBV6-3 and TRBJ2-7; a possible D gene is TRBD2 (6 bases). Germline assignment: CDR1 MNHEY and CDR2 SVGEGT. This CDR3 has 14 residues. V lost 2 bases and J 3 bases, leaving 11 bases between the germline ends. The CDR3 DNA is TGTGCCAGCAGTTACGCGGGAAATGGCTACGAGCAGTACTTC. Its protein product is CASSYAGNGYEQYF.

V usage is TRBV6-2 or TRBV6-3 and J usage is TRBJ1-2; TRBD1 is a possible D gene (6 bases). The CDR3 extends over 13 amino acids. Germline values: CDR1 MNHEY, CDR2 SVGEGT. V was pared by 5 bases and J by 0 bases, with 7 bases between. The CDR3 bases are TGTGCCAGCAGTGACAGGACTAACTATGGCTACACCTTC. It is translated as CASSDRTNYGYTF.